This record concerns one TCR beta chain sequence. Its antigen is as yet unknown. This sample is drawn from a study of graft-versus-host responses after intestinal transplantation. Notes on the study in general: Recipient-marrow GvH clones were detected, some having first appeared in ileum or blood.

The method was immunoSEQ multiplex PCR; TCRdb's version includes in-frame clones alone and lacks a portion of them. The repertoire holds approximately 77,000 clones, with 80% to 95% as singletons. CDR1 is SGHNT and CDR2 is YYREEE in the germline V gene (reference sequence). V shed 4 bases and J shed 3 bases, with 14 bases lying between them. The CDR3 sequence is 14 residues long. The chain employs TRBV5-4 and TRBJ2-7; D tentatively reads TRBD1 or TRBD2 (5 bases each). This receptor was identified in a human patient who received an intestinal transplant, so some T cells may come from the graft donor. Sequences were derived from PBMCs, sampled 98 days after intestinal transplantation. CDR3 nucleotide sequence: TGTGCCAGCAGCCAAGGGACCTCAGGCTACGAGCAGTACTTC. Its translation: CASSQGTSGYEQYF.